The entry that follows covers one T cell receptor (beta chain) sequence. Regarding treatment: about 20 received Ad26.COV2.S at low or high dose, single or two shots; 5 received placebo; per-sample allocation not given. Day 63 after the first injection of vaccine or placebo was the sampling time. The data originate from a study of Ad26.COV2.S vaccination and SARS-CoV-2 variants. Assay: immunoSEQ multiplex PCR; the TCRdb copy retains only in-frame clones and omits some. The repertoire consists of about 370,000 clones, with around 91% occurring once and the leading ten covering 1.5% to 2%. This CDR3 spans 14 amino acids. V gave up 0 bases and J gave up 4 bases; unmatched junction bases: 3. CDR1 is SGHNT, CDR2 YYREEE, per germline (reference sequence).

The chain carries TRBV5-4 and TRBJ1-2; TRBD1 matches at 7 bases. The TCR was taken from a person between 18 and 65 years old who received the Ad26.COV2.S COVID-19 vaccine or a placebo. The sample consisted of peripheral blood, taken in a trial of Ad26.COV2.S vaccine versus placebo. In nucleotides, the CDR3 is TGTGCCAGCAGCTTGGAAGGGGGCCTCTATGGCTACACCTTC. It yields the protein CASSLEGGLYGYTF.